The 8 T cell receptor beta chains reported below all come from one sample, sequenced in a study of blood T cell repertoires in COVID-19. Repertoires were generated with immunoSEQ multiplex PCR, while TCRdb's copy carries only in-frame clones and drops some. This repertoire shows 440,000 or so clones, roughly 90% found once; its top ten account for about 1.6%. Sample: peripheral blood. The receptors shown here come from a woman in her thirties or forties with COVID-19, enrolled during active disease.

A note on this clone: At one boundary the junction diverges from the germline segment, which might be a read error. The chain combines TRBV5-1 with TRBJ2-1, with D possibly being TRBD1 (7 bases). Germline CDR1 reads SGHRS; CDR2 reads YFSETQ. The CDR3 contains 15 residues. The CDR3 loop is CASSLESGGYNEQLF. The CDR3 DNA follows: TGCGCCAGCAGCTTGGAGTCAGGGGGGTACAATGAGCAGCTCTTC.

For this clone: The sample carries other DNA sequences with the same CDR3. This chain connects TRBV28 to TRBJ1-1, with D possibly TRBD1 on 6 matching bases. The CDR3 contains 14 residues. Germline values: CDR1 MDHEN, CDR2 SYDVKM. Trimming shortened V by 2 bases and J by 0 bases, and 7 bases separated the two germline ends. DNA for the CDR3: TGTGCCAGCAGTTTAGGGGGCATGAACACTGAAGCTTTCTTT. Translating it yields CASSLGGMNTEAFF.

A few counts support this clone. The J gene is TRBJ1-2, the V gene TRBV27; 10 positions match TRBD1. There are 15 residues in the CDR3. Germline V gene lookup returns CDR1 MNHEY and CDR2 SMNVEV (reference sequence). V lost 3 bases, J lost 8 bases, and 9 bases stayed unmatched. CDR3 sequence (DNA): TGTGCCAGCAGTTTGGCGGGACAGGGGATCTTGGGCTACACCTTC. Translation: CASSLAGQGILGYTF.

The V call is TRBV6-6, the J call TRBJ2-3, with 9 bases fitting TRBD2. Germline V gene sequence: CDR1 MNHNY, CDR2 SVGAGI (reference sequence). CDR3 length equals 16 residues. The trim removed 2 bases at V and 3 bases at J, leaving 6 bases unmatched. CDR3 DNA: TGTGCCAGCAGTTACCGCGGGACTAGCTTAACAGATACGCAGTATTTT. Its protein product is CASSYRGTSLTDTQYF.

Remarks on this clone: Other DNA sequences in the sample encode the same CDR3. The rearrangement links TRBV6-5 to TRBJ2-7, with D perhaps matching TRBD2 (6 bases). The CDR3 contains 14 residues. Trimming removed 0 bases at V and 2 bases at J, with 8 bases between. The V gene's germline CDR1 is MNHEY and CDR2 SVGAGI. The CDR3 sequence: CASSYSGGTYEQYF. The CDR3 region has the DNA TGTGCCAGCAGTTACTCTGGGGGGACCTACGAGCAGTACTTC.

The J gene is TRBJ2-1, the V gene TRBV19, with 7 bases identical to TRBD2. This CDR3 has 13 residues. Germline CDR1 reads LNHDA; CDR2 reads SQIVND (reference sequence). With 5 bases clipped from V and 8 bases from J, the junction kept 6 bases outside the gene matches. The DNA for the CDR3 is TGTGCCAGTAGTCCCCGGGGAGGGGATGAGCAGTTCTTC. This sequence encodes CASSPRGGDEQFF.

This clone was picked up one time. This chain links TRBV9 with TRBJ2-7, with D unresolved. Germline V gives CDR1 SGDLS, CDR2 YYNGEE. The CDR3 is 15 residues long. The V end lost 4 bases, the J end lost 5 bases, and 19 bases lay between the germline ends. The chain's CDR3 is CASSSAPYSENEQYF. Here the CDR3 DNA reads TGTGCCAGCAGCTCGGCCCCCTACTCGGAGAACGAGCAGTACTTC.

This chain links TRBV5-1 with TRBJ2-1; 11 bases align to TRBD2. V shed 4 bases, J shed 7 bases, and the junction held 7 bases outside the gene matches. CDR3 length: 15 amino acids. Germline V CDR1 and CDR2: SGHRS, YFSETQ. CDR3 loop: CASSLVLAGENEQFF. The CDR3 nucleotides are TGCGCCAGCAGCCTCGTACTAGCGGGAGAAAATGAGCAGTTCTTC.